Presented here are 11 T cell receptor beta chains from one specimen sequenced in a study of blood T cell repertoires in COVID-19. Libraries were prepared by immunoSEQ multiplex PCR; TCRdb keeps only in-frame clonotypes and omits some of them. The table has roughly 210,000 clones, roughly 84% seen once. Sequencing was performed on PBMCs or T cells enriched from blood (not recorded which). The receptor set was obtained from a man younger than 40 in a cohort exposed to, infected with or recovered from COVID-19 (not recorded which).

This clone has more than one count but fewer than ten. The rearrangement joins TRBV5-1 to TRBJ2-7, with 8 positions matching TRBD1. The CDR3 sequence is 12 residues long. The V gene end was trimmed by 4 bases and the J gene end by 5 bases; junction bases not matched to a gene: 2. Germline CDR1 reads SGHRS; CDR2 reads YFSETQ. CDR3 in amino acids: CASSRQGHEQYF. The CDR3 region has the DNA TGCGCCAGCAGCCGACAGGGGCACGAGCAGTACTTC.

This sequence joins TRBV10-2 and TRBJ2-7, with TRBD2 identical over 16 bases. Germline V gene lookup returns CDR1 WSHSY and CDR2 SAAADI. CDR3 length: 16 residues. J lost 2 bases, V lost 6 bases, and 4 bases had no gene match. CDR3 protein: CASRSGLAGGPYEQYF. CDR3 in DNA: TGCGCCAGCAGATCGGGACTAGCGGGAGGGCCCTACGAGCAGTACTTC.

The gene calls are TRBV5-4 and TRBJ2-2; 7 positions agree with TRBD2. Trimming removed 3 bases from V and 6 bases from J; junction bases left unmatched: 5. The germline gives CDR1 SGHNT, CDR2 YYREEE (reference sequence). The CDR3 loop spans 14 amino acids. The CDR3 spells CASSSGTNPGELFF. The CDR3 bases are TGTGCCAGCAGCTCCGGGACTAATCCCGGGGAGCTGTTTTTT.

The V and J genes are TRBV7-9 and TRBJ2-5; a possible D gene is TRBD1 (5 bases). CDR3 length: 15 residues. Germline-derived CDR1 and CDR2 are SEHNR and FQNEAQ (reference sequence). Trimming shortened V by 5 bases and J by 0 bases, and 13 bases separated the two germline ends. CDR3 region: CASSNRWQHQETQYF. CDR3 nucleotides: TGTGCCAGCAGCAACAGGTGGCAGCACCAAGAGACCCAGTACTTC. The variable domain in full, completed from reference TRBV7-9 and TRBJ2-5, reads DTGVSQNPRHKITKRGQNVTFRCDPISEHNRLYWYRQTLGQGPEFLTYFQNEAQLEKSRLLSDRFSAERPKGSFSTLEIQRTEQGDSAMYLCASSNRWQHQETQYFGPGTRLLVL.

The chain recombines TRBV19 with TRBJ1-3, with D perhaps matching TRBD1 (6 bases). Germline loops: CDR1 LNHDA, CDR2 SQIVND (reference sequence). V was clipped by 8 bases and J by 3 bases, with 11 bases between them. The length of the CDR3 is 13 residues. CDR3 residues: CASSRGSGNTIYF. CDR3 DNA: TGTGCCAGTTCCAGGGGAAGTGGAAACACCATATATTTT.

The rearrangement joins TRBV7-6 to TRBJ1-4; D not resolved. Germline V gene sequence: CDR1 SGHVS, CDR2 FNYEAQ. The V gene lost 1 base and the J gene lost 0 bases, with 9 bases spanning the gap. The CDR3 has 16 amino acids. The CDR3 region has the DNA TGTGCCAGCAGCTTAGTAGCCAGCGCAACTAATGAAAAACTGTTTTTT. It is translated as CASSLVASATNEKLFF.

The chain has TRBV28 and TRBJ1-4; TRBD1 might be the D (6 bases). Deletions cut 6 bases from V and 4 bases from J, with 18 bases between. The CDR3 contains 16 residues. From germline, CDR1 is MDHEN and CDR2 SYDVKM. The CDR3 DNA sequence: TGTGCCAGCAGGCCCTCTGGGGACATACTTAATGAAAAACTGTTTTTT. This translates into CASRPSGDILNEKLFF.

The V call is TRBV19, the J call TRBJ2-5; 8 bases agree with TRBD1. From germline, CDR1 is LNHDA and CDR2 SQIVND (reference sequence). The CDR3 runs 16 residues. After removal of 7 bases from V and 2 bases from J, the junction contained 12 bases not matched to a gene. The CDR3 loop is CASKVTGTGSQETQYF. The CDR3 DNA sequence: TGTGCCAGTAAGGTTACCGGGACAGGTTCGCAAGAGACCCAGTACTTC.

The gene calls are TRBV14 and TRBJ1-2; TRBD1 aligns across 10 bases. This CDR3 has 15 amino acids. V shed 0 bases and J 5 bases; nucleotides not matched to a gene: 3. Germline V gene sequence: CDR1 SGHDN, CDR2 FVKESK. The CDR3 sequence: CASSQDVGQGYGYTF. The CDR3 DNA sequence: TGTGCCAGCAGCCAAGATGTGGGACAGGGGTATGGCTACACCTTC.

The chain recombines TRBV6-1 with TRBJ2-5, with 10 bases that match TRBD1. Germline V gene data show CDR1 as MNHNS and CDR2 as SASEGT. The V and J ends lost 1 base and 10 bases, in that order; junction bases with no gene match: 3. There are 13 residues in the CDR3. The DNA of the CDR3 is TGTGCCAGCAGTGAAGTAGGACAGGGGGTCCAGTACTTC. Protein product: CASSEVGQGVQYF.

The chain uses TRBV5-1 and TRBJ2-1; 7 nucleotides align to TRBD2. This CDR3 has 17 amino acids. Germline loops: CDR1 SGHRS, CDR2 YFSETQ. The V and J ends lost 0 bases and 0 bases, in that order; junction bases with no gene match: 6. DNA for the CDR3: TGCGCCAGCAGCTTGGGCCTAGCGGTCGGCTCCTACAATGAGCAGTTCTTC. This encodes CASSLGLAVGSYNEQFF.